The clone carrying this T cell receptor (beta chain) was found many times. The data stem from a study of quantifying T cell responses using KT2 cells. Study-level information: RNA was reverse transcribed with TCR alpha and beta constant-region primers.

The V and J ends lost 3 bases and 7 bases respectively, with 23 bases between them. The CDR3 loop spans 16 amino acids. Germline CDR1 DFQATT, CDR2 SNEGSKA (reference sequence). Each cDNA got a UMI-containing oligo ligated at its 3' end. The first PCR ran approximately 4 cycles with an equimolar RC1.1 and RC1.2 beta primer mix. Starting with the second PCR, alpha and beta TCR chains went through separate processing. TCRdb reprocessed the UMI-ligation and nested PCR reads with MiXCR, giving one entry per CDR3 protein. Here the sample spans tens of thousands of distinct CDR3 sequences, roughly 7.2% being singletons.

The chain joins TRBV20-1 to TRBJ2-3, with a tentative D call TRBD1 (6 bases). The source material was PBMCs spiked with cells of the T cell clone KT2. The sequence was collected from a human donor. CDR3 DNA: TGCAGTGCTAGCCCCCCAAGCGAGGGGGTGTTCTATACGCAGTATTTT. This codes for CSASPPSEGVFYTQYF.